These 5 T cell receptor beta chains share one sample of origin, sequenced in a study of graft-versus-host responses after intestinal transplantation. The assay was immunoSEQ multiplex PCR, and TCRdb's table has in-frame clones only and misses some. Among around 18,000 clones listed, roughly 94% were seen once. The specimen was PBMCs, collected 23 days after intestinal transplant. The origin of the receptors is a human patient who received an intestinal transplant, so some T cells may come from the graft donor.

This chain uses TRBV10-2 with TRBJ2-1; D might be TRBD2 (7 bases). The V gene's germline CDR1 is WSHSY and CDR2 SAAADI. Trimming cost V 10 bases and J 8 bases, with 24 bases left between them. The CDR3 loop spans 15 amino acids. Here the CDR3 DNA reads TGCGCCACCTCTCTCGGCGGAGGGGGGGTCTATGAGCAGTTCTTC. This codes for CATSLGGGGVYEQFF.

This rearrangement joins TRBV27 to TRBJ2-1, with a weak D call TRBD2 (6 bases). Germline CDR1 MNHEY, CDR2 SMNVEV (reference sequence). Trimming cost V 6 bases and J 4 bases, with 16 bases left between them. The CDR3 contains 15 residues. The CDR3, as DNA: TGTGCCAGCAGCCCGGCCGGGGGTCAATACAATGAGCAGTTCTTC. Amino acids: CASSPAGGQYNEQFF.

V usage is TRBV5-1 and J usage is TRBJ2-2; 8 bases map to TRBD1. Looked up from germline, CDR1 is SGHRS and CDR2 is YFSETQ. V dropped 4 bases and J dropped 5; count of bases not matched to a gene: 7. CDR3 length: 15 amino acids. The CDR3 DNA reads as TGCGCCAGCAGCGTGGACAGGGCCCCTACCGGGGAGCTGTTTTTT. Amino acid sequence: CASSVDRAPTGELFF. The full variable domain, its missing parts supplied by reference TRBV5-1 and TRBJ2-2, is KAGVTQTPRYLIKTRGQQVTLSCSPISGHRSVSWYQQTPGQGLQFLFEYFSETQRNKGNFPGRFSGRQFSNSRSEMNVSTLELGDSALYLCASSVDRAPTGELFFGEGSRLTVL.

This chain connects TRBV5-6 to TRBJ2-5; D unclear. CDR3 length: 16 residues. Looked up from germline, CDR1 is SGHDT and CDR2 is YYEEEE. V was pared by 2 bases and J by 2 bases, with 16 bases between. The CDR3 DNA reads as TGTGCCAGCAGCTTTGGTATGGCTGCCAATCAAGAGACCCAGTACTTC. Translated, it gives CASSFGMAANQETQYF.

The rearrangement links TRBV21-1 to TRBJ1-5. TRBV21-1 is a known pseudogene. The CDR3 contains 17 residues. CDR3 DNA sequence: TGTGCCAGCAGTCAGGTATTAGCTACTTGGCATCATCAGCCCCAGCATTTT. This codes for CASSQVLATWHHQPQHF.